Listed here are 9 T cell receptor beta chains from one sample, sequenced in a study of Ad26.COV2.S vaccination and SARS-CoV-2 variants (dated by TCRdb to about 2021). The intended sense of this specimen's treatment or condition label: 15 to 20 received Ad26.COV2.S at low or high dose, single or two shots; about 5 received placebo; per-sample allocation not given. Repertoires of vaccine and placebo recipients were sequenced from samples taken on day 63 after the first injection. Library creation used the immunoSEQ multiplex PCR assay. Drawn from immuneACCESS, this table holds only the in-frame rearrangements with V and J called that TCRdb kept. Clones are partly lost; checked studies trace under half to an unresolved V gene and leave the rest unexplained. In this sample the table shows about 400,000 clones, roughly 90% of which occur a single time. The top ten clones comprise 1.9% of the sample.

The sequencing here drew on peripheral blood, taken in a trial of Ad26.COV2.S vaccine versus placebo. These receptors all stem from a person aged 18-65 years who received the Ad26.COV2.S COVID-19 vaccine or a placebo.

This chain joins TRBV15 and TRBJ1-4, with D uncertain. CDR3 length: 12 amino acids. From germline, CDR1 is LNHNV and CDR2 YYDKDF (reference sequence). V gave up 1 base and J gave up 7 bases, with 4 bases separating them. The DNA for the CDR3 is TGTGCCACCAGCAGAGTTCGTGAAAAACTGTTTTTT. It encodes CATSRVREKLFF.

This sequence joins TRBV5-4 and TRBJ2-5; D ambiguous. Trimming shortened V by 3 bases and J by 1 base, and 7 bases separated the two germline ends. The CDR3 has 13 amino acids. The germline gives CDR1 SGHNT, CDR2 YYREEE (reference sequence). CDR3 in amino acids: CASSYLTQETQYF. The CDR3 bases are TGTGCCAGCAGCTACCTGACCCAAGAGACCCAGTACTTC.

This clone was found once. The chain recombines TRBV7-2 with TRBJ2-7; TRBD2 agrees at 14 bases. CDR1 and CDR2 (germline): SGHTA, FQGNSA. The CDR3 contains 15 residues. The V segment lost 5 bases and the J segment 4 bases; nucleotides outside the gene matches: 4. The CDR3 reads CASSQGTSGRYEQYF. In DNA form, the CDR3 reads TGTGCCAGCAGCCAGGGGACTAGCGGGAGATACGAGCAGTACTTC.

The chain employs TRBV3-1 (or the pseudogene TRBV3-2) and TRBJ1-2, with D possibly matching TRBD1 (5 bases). The CDR3 has 12 amino acids. V shed 4 bases and J shed 4 bases, with 7 bases lying between them. Germline V gene sequence: CDR1 LGHDT, CDR2 YNNKEL (reference sequence). CDR3 residues: CASSRDAYGYTF. In nucleotides, the CDR3 is TGTGCCAGCAGCCGGGACGCCTATGGCTACACCTTC.

The V call is TRBV27, the J call TRBJ1-2, with 8 bases aligning to TRBD1. The CDR3 covers 13 residues. CDR1 is MNHEY and CDR2 is SMNVEV in the germline V gene (reference sequence). The junction had 4 bases not matched to a gene; V was cut back by 2 bases and J by 8 bases. The CDR3 DNA follows: TGTGCCAGCAGTTTACAGGGGGCGCGGGGCTACACCTTC. This translates into CASSLQGARGYTF.

The gene calls are TRBV30 and TRBJ2-7; tentatively, D is TRBD1 (6 bases). V shed 3 bases and J shed 6 bases, with 18 bases lying between them. Germline CDR1 reads GTSNPN; CDR2 reads SVGIG (reference sequence). CDR3 length: 14 amino acids. The CDR3 spells CAWSRSQGFSEQYF. Here the CDR3 DNA reads TGTGCCTGGAGCCGCTCACAGGGATTCAGCGAGCAGTACTTC.

This clone appeared once. The rearrangement joins TRBV6-2 or TRBV6-3 to TRBJ2-7; D may be TRBD2 (5 bases). Germline lookup yields CDR1 MNHEY and CDR2 SVGEGT. There are 17 residues in the CDR3. V gave up 0 bases and J gave up 6 bases, with 21 bases separating them. Here the CDR3 reads CASSYSKVDGFSGEQYF. CDR3 bases: TGTGCCAGCAGTTACTCGAAGGTCGACGGGTTCAGCGGCGAGCAGTACTTC.

The DNA of the CDR3 is TGTGCCAGCAGTGCGACAGGGTTCAACTACGAGCAGTACTTC. This sequence encodes CASSATGFNYEQYF. The chain joins TRBV28 to TRBJ2-7; TRBD1 matches at 7 bases. Germline V gene data show CDR1 as MDHEN and CDR2 as SYDVKM. This CDR3 comprises 14 residues. The J segment lost 3 bases and the V segment lost 5 bases, leaving 7 bases of the junction unmatched.

The gene calls are TRBV11-2 and TRBJ2-7; 10 bases are a match to TRBD1. The CDR3 consists of 15 residues. Germline V gives CDR1 SGHAT, CDR2 FQNNGV. J gave up 2 bases and V 5 bases, and 6 bases lay outside the gene matches. The CDR3 sequence is CASSDRDRGPYEQYF. CDR3 sequence (DNA): TGTGCCAGCAGCGACCGGGACAGGGGCCCCTACGAGCAGTACTTC.